These 16 T cell receptor beta chains were sequenced from one sample in a study of blood T cell repertoires in COVID-19. Method: immunoSEQ multiplex PCR; TCRdb's copy keeps in-frame clones and lacks some. The sample records about 120,000 clones, 69% being singletons. Sequences were obtained from peripheral blood. Receptors were obtained from a woman aged 65 to 85 with acute or convalescent COVID-19.

The V gene is TRBV7-6, the J gene TRBJ2-5; 9 nucleotides match TRBD1. The V segment lost 5 bases and the J segment 5 bases; nucleotides outside the gene matches: 9. This CDR3 spans 15 amino acids. Germline assignment: CDR1 SGHVS and CDR2 FNYEAQ. CDR3 coding DNA: TGTGCCAGCAGCGGATGGACAGGGGAAATGGAGACCCAGTACTTC. Amino acids: CASSGWTGEMETQYF.

The rearrangement links TRBV7-2 to TRBJ2-1; D remains unclear. CDR1 SGHTA and CDR2 FQGNSA come from the germline V gene. The CDR3 has 15 residues. V shed 7 bases and J shed 0 bases, with 13 bases lying between them. The DNA for the CDR3 is TGTGCCAGCACCCCAGCGAGCAGCTCCTACAATGAGCAGTTCTTC. This codes for CASTPASSSYNEQFF.

The chain carries TRBV19 and TRBJ1-2; TRBD1 aligns across 11 bases. Unmatched junction bases numbered 7, after V lost 5 bases and J lost 8 bases. Germline V lookup: CDR1 LNHDA, CDR2 SQIVND (reference sequence). This CDR3 has 14 residues. In DNA form, the CDR3 reads TGTGCCAGTAGTCAGGACAGGGGGCGCCGAGGCTACACCTTC. Amino acids: CASSQDRGRRGYTF. The full variable domain, completed using reference TRBV19 and TRBJ1-2, is DGGITQSPKYLFRKEGQNVTLSCEQNLNHDAMYWYRQDPGQGLRLIYYSQIVNDFQKGDIAEGYSVSREKKESFPLTVTSAQKNPTAFYLCASSQDRGRRGYTFGSGTRLTVV.

CDR3 loop: CASSSQGQGGNSPLHF. CDR3 nucleotides: TGCGCCAGCAGTTCCCAGGGACAGGGAGGGAATTCACCCCTCCACTTT. This rearrangement joins TRBV5-1 to TRBJ1-6; TRBD1 matches at 9 bases. Trimming removed 5 bases from V and 7 bases from J; junction bases left unmatched: 10. The CDR3 totals 16 residues. Germline V gene lookup returns CDR1 SGHRS and CDR2 YFSETQ.

The V call is TRBV4-1, the J call TRBJ1-4, with TRBD1 as a possible D gene (5 bases). This CDR3 region has 17 residues. Germline V gene lookup returns CDR1 MGHRA and CDR2 YSYEKL. V was shortened by 1 base and J by 5 bases, with 17 bases between the two germline ends. This CDR3 reads CASSQAERGRPNEKLFF. DNA for the CDR3: TGCGCCAGCAGCCAAGCCGAACGGGGGAGACCGAATGAAAAACTGTTTTTT.

The chain couples TRBV5-4 to TRBJ1-1, with D perhaps TRBD1 (6 bases). Trimming removed 4 bases from V and 0 bases from J, with 10 bases in between. The CDR3 runs 14 residues. Germline loops: CDR1 SGHNT, CDR2 YYREEE (reference sequence). Here the CDR3 DNA reads TGTGCCAGCAGCCGGGACATTCTGAACACTGAAGCTTTCTTT. This sequence encodes CASSRDILNTEAFF.

This chain uses TRBV10-2 with TRBJ2-3, with TRBD2 matching 10 bases. Trimming removed 0 bases from V and 5 bases from J; junction bases left unmatched: 5. The CDR3 contains 16 residues. Germline V gene data show CDR1 as WSHSY and CDR2 as SAAADI. For the CDR3, the DNA is TGCGCCAGCAGTGAGTCTTGGGCTAGCGGGGGAGATACGCAGTATTTT. It codes for CASSESWASGGDTQYF.

V gene TRBV7-9 combines with J gene TRBJ2-2; 7 bases match TRBD2. The V segment lost 2 bases and the J segment 6 bases; nucleotides outside the gene matches: 3. Germline V lookup: CDR1 SEHNR, CDR2 FQNEAQ (reference sequence). The CDR3 contains 14 residues. As DNA, the CDR3 is TGTGCCAGCAGCTTAAGGGGAGGGGCCGGGGAGCTGTTTTTT. Translation: CASSLRGGAGELFF.

The chain is built from TRBV20-1 and TRBJ1-1; D gene uncertain. This CDR3 has 11 amino acids. Trimming took off 2 bases at V and 8 bases at J, with 9 bases between the two ends. In germline, CDR1 is DFQATT, CDR2 SNEGSKA (reference sequence). CDR3 in amino acids: CSARFRMEAFF. The CDR3 nucleotides are TGCAGTGCTAGATTTCGTATGGAAGCTTTCTTT.

This chain joins TRBV7-2 and TRBJ1-5; D gene unclear. The V and J ends lost 3 bases and 5 bases respectively, with 8 bases between them. CDR3 size: 13 residues. Germline CDR1 SGHTA, CDR2 FQGNSA. This chain's CDR3 is CASSFDLDQPQHF. The DNA of the CDR3 is TGTGCCAGCAGCTTCGACTTGGATCAGCCCCAGCATTTT.

This chain connects TRBV4-1 to TRBJ2-1; weak D call: TRBD2 (6 bases). CDR1 is MGHRA and CDR2 is YSYEKL in the germline V gene. V dropped 3 bases and J dropped 8 bases, with 8 bases sitting between them. This CDR3 has 12 residues. CDR3 amino acids: CASSQRGDEQFF. In nucleotides, the CDR3 is TGCGCCAGCAGCCAGCGCGGGGATGAGCAGTTCTTC.

This clone was seen only a few times. The rearrangement links TRBV6-5 to TRBJ2-7, with D perhaps TRBD1 (6 bases). The V gene's germline CDR1 is MNHEY and CDR2 SVGAGI. The CDR3 is 15 amino acids. V gave up 5 bases and J gave up 6 bases, with 20 bases separating them. In nucleotides, the CDR3 is TGTGCCAGCAGTAAACAGGGTTTGCTATACCCCGAGCAGTACTTC. Protein product: CASSKQGLLYPEQYF.

This chain uses TRBV7-9 with TRBJ1-5; D call uncertain. CDR1 and CDR2 (germline): SEHNR, FQNEAQ (reference sequence). Trimming removed 5 bases from V and 3 bases from J, with 11 bases in between. The CDR3 covers 14 residues. CDR3 sequence: CASSPRGFNQPQHF. CDR3 bases: TGTGCCAGCAGCCCCAGAGGATTCAATCAGCCCCAGCATTTT.

The J gene is TRBJ2-2, the V gene TRBV7-7; D might be TRBD2 (5 bases). The CDR3 spans 15 residues. Germline CDR1 and CDR2: SSHAT and FNYEAQ (reference sequence). Trimming shortened V by 5 bases and J by 8 bases, and 18 bases separated the two germline ends. The CDR3 DNA follows: TGTGCCAGCAGCCACCCGCGGGCCCGACTAGGGGAGCTGTTTTTT. Amino acids: CASSHPRARLGELFF.

The genes are TRBV5-1 and TRBJ1-2; 7 bases align to TRBD1. The CDR3 length is 15 residues. V lost 7 bases to trimming and J lost 8 bases; unmatched junction nucleotides: 17. Germline CDR1 SGHRS, CDR2 YFSETQ. CDR3 residues: CASSGGAGGREGYTF. The CDR3, as DNA: TGCGCCAGCTCCGGGGGAGCAGGGGGGCGAGAGGGCTACACCTTC.

A single count supports this clone. V gene TRBV5-1 combines with J gene TRBJ1-1; D uncertain. This CDR3 spans 14 amino acids. Germline assignment: CDR1 SGHRS and CDR2 YFSETQ. The ends were cut back, 5 bases at V and 1 base at J, with 12 bases in the middle. In DNA, the CDR3 is TGCGCCAGCAGTGCCAGGATTCCGAACACTGAAGCTTTCTTT. This encodes CASSARIPNTEAFF. The variable domain in full, completed from reference TRBV5-1 and TRBJ1-1, reads KAGVTQTPRYLIKTRGQQVTLSCSPISGHRSVSWYQQTPGQGLQFLFEYFSETQRNKGNFPGRFSGRQFSNSRSEMNVSTLELGDSALYLCASSARIPNTEAFFGQGTRLTVV.